This T cell receptor beta chain was recovered during a study of T cell changes during pregnancy in multiple sclerosis. Repertoires were generated with immunoSEQ multiplex PCR, while TCRdb's copy carries only in-frame clones and drops some. The sample holds around 40,000 clones, roughly nine tenths seen once. This specimen consisted of CD4+ T cells from peripheral blood mononuclear cells, obtained in the first trimester of pregnancy. The TCR was taken from a female donor with multiple sclerosis, enrolled in a pregnancy study.

CDR3 sequence: CASSLLGLGGWHSYNEQFF. The CDR3 bases are TGTGCCAGCAGCTTATTGGGACTGGGAGGCTGGCATTCCTACAATGAGCAGTTCTTC. This sequence joins TRBV7-2 and TRBJ2-1, with a possible D match to TRBD2 (6 bases). Trimming took 2 bases from V and 1 from J, leaving 21 bases between them. The CDR3 is 19 residues long. Germline assignment: CDR1 SGHTA and CDR2 FQGNSA.